The 7 T cell receptor beta chains given below trace back to one sample, sequenced in a study of regulatory T cells in long-lasting Graves disease. Sample time point: newly diagnosed GD, antithyroid drugs for less than 3 months. RNA from PBMCs was the source of the TCR library. iRepertoire HTBI primers and Arm-PCR of CDR3 regions built TCR beta libraries. TCRdb re-called the multiplex PCR reads through MiXCR, storing one row per CDR3 protein. The sample yields more than 300,000 distinct CDR3 sequences, over 9.5% seen once. The sample was also linked to a second study, of T cells in Graves' hyperthyroidism and ophthalmopathy.

The source material was peripheral blood mononuclear cells (PBMCs), sampled at new diagnosis, from a patient treated with antithyroid drugs. These receptors all come from a woman aged 18-29 years with Graves disease.

As to this clonotype: Possible read error: a much larger clone is one base away. The chain couples TRBV12-3 or TRBV12-4 to TRBJ2-1, with TRBD2 identical over 8 bases. The CDR3 consists of 17 residues. The V and J ends lost 10 bases and 5 bases, in that order; junction bases with no gene match: 19. The chain's CDR3 is CATDFWTCGGRNNEQFF. The CDR3 nucleotides are TGTGCCACCGACTTCTGGACTTGCGGGGGGCGGAACAATGAGCAGTTCTTC.

This clonotype showed up just once. V gene TRBV10-3 combines with J gene TRBJ2-1, with no clear D. The V and J ends lost 4 bases and 4 bases respectively, with 11 bases between them. The CDR3 loop spans 14 amino acids. The germline gives CDR1 ENHRY, CDR2 SYGVKD. The CDR3 loop is CAISGQSGYNEQFF. The CDR3 nucleotides read TGTGCCATCAGTGGGCAATCAGGTTACAATGAGCAGTTCTTC.

In its sample, this clonotype was seen many times. The chain uses TRBV11-1 and TRBJ2-7; TRBD1 agrees at 9 bases. Germline V lookup: CDR1 SGHAT, CDR2 FQDESV (reference sequence). The CDR3 length is 16 residues. V shed 4 bases and J 4 bases; nucleotides not matched to a gene: 11. The CDR3 loop reads CASSSGTGPPPYEQYV. DNA of the CDR3: TGTGCCAGCAGCTCCGGGACAGGGCCACCCCCGTACGAGCAGTACGTC.

This clonotype has ten or more counts. The V and J genes are TRBV10-3 and TRBJ1-1, with D possibly matching TRBD1 (6 bases). V was shortened by 6 bases and J by 0 bases, with 20 bases between the two germline ends. The length of the CDR3 is 17 residues. Germline V gives CDR1 ENHRY, CDR2 SYGVKD. The CDR3 region is CAIRNGAGALVNTEAFF. In DNA, the CDR3 is TGTGCCATCAGAAATGGGGCGGGGGCCCTAGTGAACACTGAAGCTTTCTTT.

In its sample, this clonotype was seen a few times. CDR3 amino acids: CASRSNIGRNQPQHF. The DNA of the CDR3 is TGTGCCAGCAGGTCGAATATTGGACGCAATCAGCCCCAGCATTTT. The chain employs TRBV5-6 and TRBJ1-5, with D unresolved. This CDR3 has 15 amino acids. Germline CDR1 SGHDT, CDR2 YYEEEE. Between the trimmed V and J ends, which lost 5 bases and 2 bases, there was a span of 14 bases.

Details on this clonotype: This may stem from a read error, because a much larger clone lies one nucleotide away. The chain joins TRBV7-2 to TRBJ2-7, with no clear D. CDR1 is SGHTA, CDR2 FQGNSA, per germline. V lost 2 bases and J 7 bases, leaving 15 bases between the germline ends. The length of the CDR3 is 14 residues. The CDR3 sequence is CASSLPGRYNEQYF. The CDR3 DNA sequence: TGTGCCAGCAGCTTACCCGGCCGCTACAATGAGCAGTACTTC.

This clonotype was seen ten or more times. V and J are TRBV28 and TRBJ2-5; D not resolved. Per germline, CDR1 MDHEN and CDR2 SYDVKM. The CDR3 spans 13 residues. The V and J ends lost 3 bases and 6 bases respectively, with 11 bases between them. This CDR3 is CASSFGSVQTQYF. The CDR3 coding sequence is TGTGCCAGCAGTTTTGGAAGTGTGCAGACCCAGTACTTC.